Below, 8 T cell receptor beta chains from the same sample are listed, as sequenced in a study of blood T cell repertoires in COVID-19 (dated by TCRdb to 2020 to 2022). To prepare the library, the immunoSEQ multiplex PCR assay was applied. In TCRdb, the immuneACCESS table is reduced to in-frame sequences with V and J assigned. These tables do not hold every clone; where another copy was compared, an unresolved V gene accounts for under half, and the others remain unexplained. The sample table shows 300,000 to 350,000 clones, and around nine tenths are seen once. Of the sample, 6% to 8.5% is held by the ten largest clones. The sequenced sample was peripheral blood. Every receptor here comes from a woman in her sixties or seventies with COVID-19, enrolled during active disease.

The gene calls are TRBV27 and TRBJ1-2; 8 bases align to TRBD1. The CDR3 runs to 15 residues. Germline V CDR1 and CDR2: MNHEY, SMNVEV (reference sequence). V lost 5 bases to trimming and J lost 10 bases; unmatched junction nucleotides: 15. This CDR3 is CASSARGSGGADYTF. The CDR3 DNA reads TGTGCCAGCAGTGCTCGGGGGTCAGGGGGCGCCGACTACACCTTC.

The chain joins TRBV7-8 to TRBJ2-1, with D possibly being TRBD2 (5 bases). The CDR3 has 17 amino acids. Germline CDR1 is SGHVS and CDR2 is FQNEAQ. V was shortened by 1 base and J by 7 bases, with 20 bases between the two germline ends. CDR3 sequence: CASSLVIFSGSENEQFF. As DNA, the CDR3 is TGTGCCAGCAGCTTAGTTATATTCTCGGGATCAGAGAATGAGCAGTTCTTC. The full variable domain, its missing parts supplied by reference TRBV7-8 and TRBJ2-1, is GAGVSQSPRYKVAKRGQDVALRCDPISGHVSLFWYQQALGQGPEFLTYFQNEAQLDKSGLPSDRFFAERPEGSVSTLKIQRTQQEDSAVYLCASSLVIFSGSENEQFFGPGTRLTVL.

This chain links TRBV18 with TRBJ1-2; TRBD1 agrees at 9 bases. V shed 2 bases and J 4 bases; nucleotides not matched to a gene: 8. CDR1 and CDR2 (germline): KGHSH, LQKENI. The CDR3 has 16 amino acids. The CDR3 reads CASSPTRPGQGYGYTF. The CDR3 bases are TGTGCCAGCTCACCAACCAGACCGGGACAGGGCTATGGCTACACCTTC.

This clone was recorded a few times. CDR3 region: CASSLVQQGEGYTF. The DNA for the CDR3 is TGTGCCAGCAGCTTGGTACAACAGGGTGAAGGCTACACCTTC. J is TRBJ1-2 and V is TRBV5-6, with D maybe TRBD1 (6 bases). This CDR3 spans 14 amino acids. The germline gives CDR1 SGHDT, CDR2 YYEEEE. The V end lost 0 bases, the J end lost 8 bases, and 14 bases lay between the germline ends.

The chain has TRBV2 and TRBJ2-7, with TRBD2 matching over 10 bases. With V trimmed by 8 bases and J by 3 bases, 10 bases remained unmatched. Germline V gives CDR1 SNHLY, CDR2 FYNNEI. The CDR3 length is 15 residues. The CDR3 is CASRPGLAAFYEQYF. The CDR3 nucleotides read TGTGCCAGCCGCCCAGGACTAGCGGCCTTCTACGAGCAGTACTTC.

CDR3 nucleotide sequence: TGTGCCAGTAGTATTGGACTAGCGGGGCCCCGGGGGGAGCTGTTTTTT. Its translation: CASSIGLAGPRGELFF. This chain links TRBV19 with TRBJ2-2; 12 bases map to TRBD2. The CDR3 covers 16 residues. Per the germline V gene, CDR1 is LNHDA and CDR2 is SQIVND (reference sequence). J lost 8 bases, V lost 3 bases, and 7 bases had no gene match. Full variable domain (outside the CDR3, taken from reference TRBV19 and TRBJ2-2): DGGITQSPKYLFRKEGQNVTLSCEQNLNHDAMYWYRQDPGQGLRLIYYSQIVNDFQKGDIAEGYSVSREKKESFPLTVTSAQKNPTAFYLCASSIGLAGPRGELFFGEGSRLTVL.

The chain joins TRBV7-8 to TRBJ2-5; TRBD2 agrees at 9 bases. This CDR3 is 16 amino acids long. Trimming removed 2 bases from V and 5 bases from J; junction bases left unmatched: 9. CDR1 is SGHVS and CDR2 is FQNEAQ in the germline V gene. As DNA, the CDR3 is TGTGCCAGCAGCTTATACCGCAGCGGGGGGCGGGAGACCCAGTACTTC. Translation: CASSLYRSGGRETQYF.

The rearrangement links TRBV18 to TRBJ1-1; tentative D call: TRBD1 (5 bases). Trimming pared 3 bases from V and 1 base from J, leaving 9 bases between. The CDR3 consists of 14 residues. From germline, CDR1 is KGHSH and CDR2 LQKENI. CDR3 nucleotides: TGTGCCAGCTCACCCGGGGGAACGAACACTGAAGCTTTCTTT. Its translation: CASSPGGTNTEAFF.